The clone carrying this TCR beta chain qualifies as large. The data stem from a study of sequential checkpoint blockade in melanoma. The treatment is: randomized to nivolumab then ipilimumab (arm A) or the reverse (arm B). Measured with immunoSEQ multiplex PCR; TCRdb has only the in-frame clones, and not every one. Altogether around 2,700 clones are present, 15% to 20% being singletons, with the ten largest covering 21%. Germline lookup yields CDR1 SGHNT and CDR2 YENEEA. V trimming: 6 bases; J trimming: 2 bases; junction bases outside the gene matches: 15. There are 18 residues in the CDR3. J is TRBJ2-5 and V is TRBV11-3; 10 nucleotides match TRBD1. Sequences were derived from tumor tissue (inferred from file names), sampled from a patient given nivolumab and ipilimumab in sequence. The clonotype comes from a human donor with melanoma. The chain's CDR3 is CASSSPGQGRPEQETQYF. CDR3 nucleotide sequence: TGTGCCAGCAGTTCTCCGGGACAGGGGAGGCCCGAACAAGAGACCCAGTACTTC.